Described below is a single T cell receptor (beta chain) sequence and its context. The antigen is unknown. These data originate in a study of CXCR3-negative and CXCR3-positive naive CD8 T cells. For the study at large: The TRB read total, approximately 150 million, broke down to about 1.5 +/- 0.3 million reads per library. The study's findings and limits: More hydrophobic TRB CDR3s were found in CXCR3-positive naive cells than in CXCR3-negative naive cells. Memory CD8+ cells showed much lower diversity, while both naive subsets were comparably high.

CD45RO-CCR7+CD27+CD95- characterized naive CD8+ T cells. CDR1 is MNHEY, CDR2 SMNVEV, per germline (reference sequence). CDR3 length: 11 amino acids. UMI labels and 5' RACE were used to prepare the TRB cDNA libraries. One entry per CDR3 protein, without DNA, is what TCRdb gives after re-calling the 5' RACE reads. The sample totals around 80,000 distinct CDR3 sequences. The rearrangement uses TRBV27 and TRBJ2-7. The sequence derives from a human donor in good health. Some clones in this sample may be carry-over from other donors' samples. The specimen was naive CXCR3+ CD8+ T cells from blood. Subset here: CD45RO-CCR7+CD27+CD95- naive CD8+ T cells expressing CXCR3 (TNR3+). The CDR3: CASRNWDEQYF.